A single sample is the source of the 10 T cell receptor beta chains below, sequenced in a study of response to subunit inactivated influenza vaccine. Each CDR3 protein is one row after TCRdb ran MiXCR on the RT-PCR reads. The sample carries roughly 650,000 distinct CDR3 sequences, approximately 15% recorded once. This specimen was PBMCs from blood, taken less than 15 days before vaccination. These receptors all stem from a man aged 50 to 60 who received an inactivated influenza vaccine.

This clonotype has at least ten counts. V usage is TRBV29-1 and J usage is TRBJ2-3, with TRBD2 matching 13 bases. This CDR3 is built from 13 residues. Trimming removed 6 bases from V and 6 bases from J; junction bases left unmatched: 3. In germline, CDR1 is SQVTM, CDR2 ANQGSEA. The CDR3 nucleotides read TGCAGCGTCACACTAGCGGGAGGGGATACGCAGTATTTT. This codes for CSVTLAGGDTQYF.

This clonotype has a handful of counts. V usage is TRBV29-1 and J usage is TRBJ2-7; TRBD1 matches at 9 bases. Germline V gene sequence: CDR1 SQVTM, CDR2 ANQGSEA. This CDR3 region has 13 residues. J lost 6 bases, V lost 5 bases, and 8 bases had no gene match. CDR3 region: CSVTEQGAGEQYF. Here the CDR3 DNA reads TGCAGCGTTACTGAACAGGGGGCGGGCGAGCAGTACTTC.

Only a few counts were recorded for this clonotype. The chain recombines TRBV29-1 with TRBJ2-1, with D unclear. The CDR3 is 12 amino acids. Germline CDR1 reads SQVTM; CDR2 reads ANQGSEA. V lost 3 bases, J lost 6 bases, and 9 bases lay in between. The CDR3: CSVEVTANEQFF. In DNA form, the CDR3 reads TGCAGCGTTGAGGTCACAGCCAATGAGCAGTTCTTC.

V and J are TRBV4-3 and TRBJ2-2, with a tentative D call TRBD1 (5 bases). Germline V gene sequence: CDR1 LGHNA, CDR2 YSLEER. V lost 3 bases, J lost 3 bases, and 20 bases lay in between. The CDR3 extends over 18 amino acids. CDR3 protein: CASSHLQWGNKDTGELFF. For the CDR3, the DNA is TGCGCCAGCAGCCATCTTCAGTGGGGCAATAAAGACACCGGGGAGCTGTTTTTT.

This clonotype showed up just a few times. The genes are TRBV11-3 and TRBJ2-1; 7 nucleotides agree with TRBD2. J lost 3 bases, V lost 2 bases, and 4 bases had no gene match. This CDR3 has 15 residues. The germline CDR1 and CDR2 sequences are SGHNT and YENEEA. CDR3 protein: CASSLHSGDYNEQFF. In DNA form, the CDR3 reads TGTGCCAGCAGCTTACACAGCGGGGACTACAATGAGCAGTTCTTC.

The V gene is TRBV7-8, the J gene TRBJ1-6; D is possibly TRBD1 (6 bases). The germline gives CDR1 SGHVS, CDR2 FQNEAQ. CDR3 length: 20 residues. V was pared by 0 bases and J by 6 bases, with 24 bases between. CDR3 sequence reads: CASSLARLDWDIRANSPLHF. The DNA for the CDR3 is TGTGCCAGCAGCTTAGCGCGTTTAGATTGGGACATAAGGGCTAATTCACCCCTCCACTTT.

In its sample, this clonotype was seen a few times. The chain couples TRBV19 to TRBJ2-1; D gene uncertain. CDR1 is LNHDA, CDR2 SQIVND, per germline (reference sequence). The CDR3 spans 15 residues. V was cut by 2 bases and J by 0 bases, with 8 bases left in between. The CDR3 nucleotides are TGTGCCAGTAGTATATCACCTAGCTCCTACAATGAGCAGTTCTTC. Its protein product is CASSISPSSYNEQFF.

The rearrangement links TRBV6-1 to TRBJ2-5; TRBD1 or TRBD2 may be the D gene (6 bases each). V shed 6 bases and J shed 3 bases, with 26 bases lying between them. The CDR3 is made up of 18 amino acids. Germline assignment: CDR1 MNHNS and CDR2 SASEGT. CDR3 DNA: TGTGCCAGCAGGGTCTTTTTAGGGGGAGGCCGTCCCGAAGAGACCCAGTACTTC. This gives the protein CASRVFLGGGRPEETQYF.

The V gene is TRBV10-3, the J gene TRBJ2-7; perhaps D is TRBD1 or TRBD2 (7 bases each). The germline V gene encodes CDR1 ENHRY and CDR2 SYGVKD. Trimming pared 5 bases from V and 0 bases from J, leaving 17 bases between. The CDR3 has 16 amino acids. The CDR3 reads CAISFGRDSSSYEQYF. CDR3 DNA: TGTGCCATCAGTTTTGGGAGGGACAGCAGCTCCTACGAGCAGTACTTC.

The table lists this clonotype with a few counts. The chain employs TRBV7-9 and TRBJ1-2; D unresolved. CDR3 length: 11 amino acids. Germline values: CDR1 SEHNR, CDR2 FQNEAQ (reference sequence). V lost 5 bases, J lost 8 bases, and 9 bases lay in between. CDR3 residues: CASSGKWGYTF. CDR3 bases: TGTGCCAGCAGCGGAAAGTGGGGCTACACCTTC.